A selection of T cell receptor beta chains follows, all from one sample in a study of T cell responses to AZD1222 COVID-19 vaccine. Sequenced by immunoSEQ multiplex PCR; TCRdb stores in-frame clones only, minus some. In the table there are approximately 140,000 clones, 75% to 95% of which are singletons. Specimen: peripheral blood, collected 28 days after the second AZD1222 dose. Receptor source: an adult who received the AZD1222 COVID-19 vaccine. Each CDR3 is given with its conserved first and last residue. D genes are given only for firm matches. Not every row has a clone size; where given, it reads once, few, many or a size class.

J gene | clone size | V gene | CDR3 length | D gene | CDR3 protein | CDR3 DNA
TRBJ2-5 | . | TRBV7-6 | 12 | . | CASSLAGETQYF | TGTGCCAGCAGCTTAGCGGGAGAGACCCAGTACTTC
TRBJ1-2 | . | TRBV7-9 | 14 | TRBD1 | CASSLGQGVYGYTF | TGTGCCAGCAGCCTGGGACAGGGGGTATATGGCTACACCTTC
TRBJ2-1 | . | TRBV18 | 17 | . | CASSPPLGGSSYNEQFF | TGTGCCAGCTCACCACCGTTAGGGGGGAGCTCCTACAATGAGCAGTTCTTC
TRBJ2-7 | . | TRBV27 | 12 | . | CAILRSSAEQYF | TGTGCCATCCTTCGTTCTAGTGCCGAGCAGTACTTC
TRBJ1-1 | . | TRBV27 | 16 | . | CASSFNGAPSNTEAFF | TGTGCCAGCAGTTTCAACGGAGCCCCTTCAAACACTGAAGCTTTCTTT
TRBJ2-1 | . | TRBV7-6 | 16 | TRBD2 | CASSFSGASSYNEQFF | TGTGCCAGCAGCTTTAGCGGGGCCAGCTCCTACAATGAGCAGTTCTTC
TRBJ1-1 | . | TRBV18 | 15 | TRBD1 | CASSPPNRGDTEAFF | TGTGCCAGCTCACCACCAAACAGGGGGGACACTGAAGCTTTCTTT
TRBJ1-1 | . | TRBV2 | 18 | . | CASSTQPLRGRASTEAFF | TGTGCCAGCAGTACTCAACCCCTCCGGGGCAGGGCTTCCACTGAAGCTTTCTTT
TRBJ1-5 | . | TRBV6-6 | 15 | . | CASSPGQTLNQPQHF | TGTGCCAGCAGTCCAGGACAGACTCTGAATCAGCCCCAGCATTTT
TRBJ1-4 | . | TRBV19 | 16 | . | CASSIGVQRDLEKLFF | TGTGCCAGTAGTATCGGGGTACAGCGAGATCTTGAAAAACTGTTTTTT
TRBJ1-3 | once | TRBV5-1 | 14 | . | CASSLGSSGNTIYF | TGCGCCAGCAGCTTGGGATCCTCTGGAAACACCATATATTTT
TRBJ1-1 | . | TRBV6-5 | 16 | . | CASSYTPGRVNTEAFF | TGTGCCAGCAGTTACACTCCGGGTCGGGTGAACACTGAAGCTTTCTTT
TRBJ2-1 | . | TRBV4-1 | 15 | . | CASSQDRERYNEQFF | TGCGCCAGCAGCCAAGATAGGGAGCGGTACAATGAGCAGTTCTTC
TRBJ2-7 | . | TRBV20-1 | 13 | . | CSASNPGRNEQYF | TGCAGTGCTAGTAACCCAGGGAGAAACGAGCAGTACTTC
TRBJ2-5 | . | TRBV11-2 | 15 | . | CASSLFNTHGETQYF | TGTGCCAGCAGCTTATTTAATACACACGGCGAGACCCAGTACTTC
TRBJ1-6 | . | TRBV14 | 14 | . | CASSQRTAGSPLHF | TGTGCCAGCAGCCAAAGGACAGCTGGATCACCCCTCCACTTT
TRBJ1-4 | . | TRBV7-9 | 11 | . | CASSPGRELFF | TGTGCCAGCAGCCCCGGACGGGAACTGTTTTTT
TRBJ1-5 | . | TRBV5-1 | 13 | . | CASSLSSNQPQHF | TGCGCCAGCAGCTTATCTAGCAATCAGCCCCAGCATTTT
TRBJ2-1 | . | TRBV11-3 | 12 | . | CASRGGGNEQFF | TGTGCCAGCAGAGGTGGGGGTAATGAGCAGTTCTTC
TRBJ2-1 | . | TRBV30 | 15 | TRBD2 | CAWSVLAGGQSEQFF | TGTGCCTGGAGTGTCCTAGCGGGAGGGCAAAGTGAGCAGTTCTTC
TRBJ2-7 | . | TRBV5-6 | 14 | TRBD1 | CASSWGLLRQGEYF | TGTGCCAGCAGCTGGGGGCTATTAAGACAGGGGGAGTACTTC
TRBJ1-1 | . | TRBV2 | 14 | . | CASRREGSGTEAFF | TGTGCCAGCAGGAGGGAGGGGAGTGGCACTGAAGCTTTCTTT
TRBJ1-2 | many | TRBV6-1 | 15 | TRBD1 | CASSEETGTPYGYTF | TGTGCCAGCAGTGAAGAGACAGGGACCCCCTATGGCTACACCTTC
TRBJ1-5 | once | TRBV6-5 | 15 | . | CASSLGQNLNQPQHF | TGTGCCAGCAGTTTAGGGCAAAACCTTAATCAGCCCCAGCATTTT
TRBJ2-2 | once | TRBV12-3/TRBV12-4 | 12 | . | CASSLGAGELFF | TGTGCCAGCAGTTTAGGGGCAGGGGAGCTGTTTTTT
TRBJ2-5 | . | TRBV7-9 | 14 | . | CASTRKDPGETQYF | TGTGCCAGCACCAGAAAGGATCCAGGAGAGACCCAGTACTTC